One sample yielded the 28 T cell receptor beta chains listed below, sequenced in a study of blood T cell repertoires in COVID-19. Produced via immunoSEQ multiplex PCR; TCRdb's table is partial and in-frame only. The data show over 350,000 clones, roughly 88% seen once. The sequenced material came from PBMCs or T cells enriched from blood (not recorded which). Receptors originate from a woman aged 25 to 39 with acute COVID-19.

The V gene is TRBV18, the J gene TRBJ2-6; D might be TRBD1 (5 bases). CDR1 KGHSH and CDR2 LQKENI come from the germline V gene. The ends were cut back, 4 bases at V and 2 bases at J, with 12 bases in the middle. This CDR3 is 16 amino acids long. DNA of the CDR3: TGTGCCAGCTCACAAGGGGCAGAAGCTGGGGCCAACGTCCTGACTTTC. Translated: CASSQGAEAGANVLTF.

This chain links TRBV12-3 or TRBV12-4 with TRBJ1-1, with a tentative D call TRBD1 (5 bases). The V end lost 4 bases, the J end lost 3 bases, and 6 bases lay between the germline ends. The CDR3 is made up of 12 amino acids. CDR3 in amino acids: CASSSGYTEAFF. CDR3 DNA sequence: TGTGCCAGCAGTTCAGGGTACACTGAAGCTTTCTTT.

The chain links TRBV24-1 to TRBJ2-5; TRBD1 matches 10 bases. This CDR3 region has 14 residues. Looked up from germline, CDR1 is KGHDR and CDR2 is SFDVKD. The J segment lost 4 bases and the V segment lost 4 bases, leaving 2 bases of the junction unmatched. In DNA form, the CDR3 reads TGTGCCACCAGTGAACGGGACAGGGGAGAGACCCAGTACTTC. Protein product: CATSERDRGETQYF.

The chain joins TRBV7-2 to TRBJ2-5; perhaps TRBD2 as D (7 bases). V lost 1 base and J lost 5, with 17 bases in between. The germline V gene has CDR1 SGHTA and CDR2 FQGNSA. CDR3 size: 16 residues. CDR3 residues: CASSLEGGNSRETQYF. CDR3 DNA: TGTGCCAGCAGCTTAGAGGGGGGGAATTCCCGCGAGACCCAGTACTTC. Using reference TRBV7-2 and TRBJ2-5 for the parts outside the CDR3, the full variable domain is GAGVSQSPSNKVTEKGKDVELRCDPISGHTALYWYRQSLGQGLEFLIYFQGNSAPDKSGLPSDRFSAERTGGSVSTLTIQRTQQEDSAVYLCASSLEGGNSRETQYFGPGTRLLVL.

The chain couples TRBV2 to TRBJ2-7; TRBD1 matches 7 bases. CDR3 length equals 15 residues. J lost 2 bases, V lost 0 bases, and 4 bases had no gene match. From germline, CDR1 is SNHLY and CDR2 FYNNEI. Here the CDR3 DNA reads TGTGCCAGCAGTGAAGCGGACAGGTCAGCCTACGAGCAGTACTTC. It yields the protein CASSEADRSAYEQYF. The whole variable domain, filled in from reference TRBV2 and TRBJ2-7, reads EPEVTQTPSHQVTQMGQEVILRCVPISNHLYFYWYRQILGQKVEFLVSFYNNEISEKSEIFDDQFSVERPDGSNFTLKIRSTKLEDSAMYFCASSEADRSAYEQYFGPGTRLTVT.

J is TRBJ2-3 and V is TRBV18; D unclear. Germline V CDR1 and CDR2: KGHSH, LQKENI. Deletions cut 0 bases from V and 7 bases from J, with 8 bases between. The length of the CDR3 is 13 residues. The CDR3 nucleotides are TGTGCCAGCTCACCACCAAGTGACTATACGCAGTATTTT. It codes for CASSPPSDYTQYF.

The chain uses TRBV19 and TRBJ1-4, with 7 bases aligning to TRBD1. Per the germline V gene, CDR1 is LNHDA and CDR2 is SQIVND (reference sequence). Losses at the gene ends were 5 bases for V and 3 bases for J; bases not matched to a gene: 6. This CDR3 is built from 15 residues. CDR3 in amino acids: CASSPRDSPNEKLFF. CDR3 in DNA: TGTGCCAGTAGTCCGCGGGACAGCCCTAATGAAAAACTGTTTTTT.

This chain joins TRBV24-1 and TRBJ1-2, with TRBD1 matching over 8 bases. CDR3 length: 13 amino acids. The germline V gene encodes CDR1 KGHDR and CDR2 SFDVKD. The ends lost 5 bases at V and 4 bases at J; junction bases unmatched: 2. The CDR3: CATSAGQGYGYTF. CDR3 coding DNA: TGTGCCACCAGTGCCGGACAGGGCTATGGCTACACCTTC.

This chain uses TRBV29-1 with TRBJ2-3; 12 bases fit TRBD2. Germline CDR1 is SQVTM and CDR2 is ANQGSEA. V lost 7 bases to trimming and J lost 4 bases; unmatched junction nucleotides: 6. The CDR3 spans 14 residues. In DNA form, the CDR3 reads TGCAGCGCTATACTAGCGGGGGGTTCAGATACGCAGTATTTT. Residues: CSAILAGGSDTQYF.

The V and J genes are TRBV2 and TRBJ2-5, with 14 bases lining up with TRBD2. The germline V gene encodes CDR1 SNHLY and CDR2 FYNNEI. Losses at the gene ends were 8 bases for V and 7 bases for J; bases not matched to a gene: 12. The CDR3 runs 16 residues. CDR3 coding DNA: TGTGCCAGCCTTGGGACTAGCGGGGGAATTATTAGGACCCAGTACTTC. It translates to CASLGTSGGIIRTQYF.

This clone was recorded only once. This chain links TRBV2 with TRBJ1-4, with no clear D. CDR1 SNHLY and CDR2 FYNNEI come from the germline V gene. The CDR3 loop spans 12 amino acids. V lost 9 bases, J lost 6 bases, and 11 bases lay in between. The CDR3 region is CASHIEDEKLFF. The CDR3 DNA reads TGTGCCAGTCATATAGAAGATGAAAAACTGTTTTTT.

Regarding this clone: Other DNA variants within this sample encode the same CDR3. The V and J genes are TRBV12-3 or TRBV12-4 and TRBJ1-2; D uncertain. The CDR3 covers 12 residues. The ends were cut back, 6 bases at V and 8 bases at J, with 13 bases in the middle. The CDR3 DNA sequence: TGTGCCAGCAGCCTACGGCCCGGGGGCTACACCTTC. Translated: CASSLRPGGYTF.

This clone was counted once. CDR3 region: CASSLTGSNQPQHF. CDR3 sequence (DNA): TGCGCCAGCAGCTTGACAGGGAGCAATCAGCCCCAGCATTTT. The J gene is TRBJ1-5, the V gene TRBV5-1, with D perhaps matching TRBD1 (6 bases). With 1 base removed from V and 1 base from J, the gap between germline ends came to 6 bases. This CDR3 is built from 14 residues. CDR1 and CDR2 from the germline V gene are SGHRS and YFSETQ.

As DNA, the CDR3 is TGTGCCACCAGCAGTCCTCCCTTCCCTGGGAGCTCTGGGGCCAACGTCCTGACTTTC. Its protein product is CATSSPPFPGSSGANVLTF. The rearrangement joins TRBV15 to TRBJ2-6, with D possibly matching TRBD2 (5 bases). Trimming pared 3 bases from V and 0 bases from J, leaving 18 bases between. The CDR3 spans 19 residues. CDR1 LNHNV and CDR2 YYDKDF come from the germline V gene (reference sequence).

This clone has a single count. CDR3: CAWSTGGVDAFF. The DNA for the CDR3 is TGTGCCTGGAGTACCGGGGGGGTGGACGCTTTCTTT. The gene calls are TRBV30 and TRBJ1-1; maybe TRBD1 (5 bases). The CDR3 has 12 amino acids. Germline CDR1 GTSNPN, CDR2 SVGIG (reference sequence). The ends were cut back, 2 bases at V and 11 bases at J, with 15 bases in the middle.

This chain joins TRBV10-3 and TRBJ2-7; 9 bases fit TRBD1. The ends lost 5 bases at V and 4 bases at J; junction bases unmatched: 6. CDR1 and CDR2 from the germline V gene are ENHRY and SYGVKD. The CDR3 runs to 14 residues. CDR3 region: CAISKDRGGYEQYF. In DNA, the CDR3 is TGTGCCATCAGTAAGGACAGGGGTGGGTACGAGCAGTACTTC.

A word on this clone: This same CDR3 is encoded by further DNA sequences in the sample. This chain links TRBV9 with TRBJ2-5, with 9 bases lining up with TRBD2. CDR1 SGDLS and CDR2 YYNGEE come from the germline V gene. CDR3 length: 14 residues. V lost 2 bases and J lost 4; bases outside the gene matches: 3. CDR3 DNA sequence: TGTGCCAGCAGCGTCGGGACTAGCCGAGAGACCCAGTACTTC. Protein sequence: CASSVGTSRETQYF.

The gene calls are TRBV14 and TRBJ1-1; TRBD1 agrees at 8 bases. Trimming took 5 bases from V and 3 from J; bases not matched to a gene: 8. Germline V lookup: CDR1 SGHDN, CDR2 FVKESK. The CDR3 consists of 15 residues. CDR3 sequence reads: CASSIFRGLDTEAFF. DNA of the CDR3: TGTGCCAGCAGCATCTTCAGGGGGCTGGACACTGAAGCTTTCTTT.

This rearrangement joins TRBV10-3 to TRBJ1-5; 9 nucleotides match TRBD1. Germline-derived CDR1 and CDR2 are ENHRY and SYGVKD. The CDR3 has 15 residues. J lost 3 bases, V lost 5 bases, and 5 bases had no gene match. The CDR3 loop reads CAISRTGENNQPQHF. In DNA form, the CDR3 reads TGTGCCATCAGTCGGACAGGGGAGAACAATCAGCCCCAGCATTTT.

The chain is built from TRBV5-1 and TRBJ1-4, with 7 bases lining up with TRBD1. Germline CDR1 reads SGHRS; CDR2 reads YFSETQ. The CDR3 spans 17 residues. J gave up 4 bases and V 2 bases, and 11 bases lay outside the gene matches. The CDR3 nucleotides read TGCGCCAGCAGCTTTACAGGGGAACTGCTGGGTAATGAAAAACTGTTTTTT. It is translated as CASSFTGELLGNEKLFF.

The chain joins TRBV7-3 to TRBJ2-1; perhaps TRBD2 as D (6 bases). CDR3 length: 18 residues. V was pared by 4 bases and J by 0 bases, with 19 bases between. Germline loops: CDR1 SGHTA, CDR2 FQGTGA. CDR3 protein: CASSSPPGRGSSYNEQFF. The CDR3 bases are TGTGCCAGCAGCTCCCCGCCCGGGCGGGGTAGCTCCTACAATGAGCAGTTCTTC.

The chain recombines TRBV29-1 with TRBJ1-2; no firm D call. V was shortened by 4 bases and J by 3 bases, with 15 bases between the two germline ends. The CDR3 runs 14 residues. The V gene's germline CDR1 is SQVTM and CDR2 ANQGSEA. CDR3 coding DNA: TGCAGCGTTGCCCCGCGAGGGCGCGACTATGGCTACACCTTC. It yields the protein CSVAPRGRDYGYTF.

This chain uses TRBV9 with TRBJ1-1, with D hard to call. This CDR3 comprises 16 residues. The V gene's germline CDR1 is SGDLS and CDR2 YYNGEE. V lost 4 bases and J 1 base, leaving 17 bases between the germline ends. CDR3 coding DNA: TGTGCCAGCAGCTACCCCCCACCCGGAGAGAACACTGAAGCTTTCTTT. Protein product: CASSYPPPGENTEAFF.

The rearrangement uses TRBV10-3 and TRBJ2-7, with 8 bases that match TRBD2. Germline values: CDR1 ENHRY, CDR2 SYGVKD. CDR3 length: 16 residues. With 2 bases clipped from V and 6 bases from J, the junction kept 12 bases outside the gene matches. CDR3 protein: CAISEPGAGVTSEQYF. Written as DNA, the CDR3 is TGTGCCATCAGTGAGCCCGGAGCGGGAGTGACTAGCGAGCAGTACTTC.

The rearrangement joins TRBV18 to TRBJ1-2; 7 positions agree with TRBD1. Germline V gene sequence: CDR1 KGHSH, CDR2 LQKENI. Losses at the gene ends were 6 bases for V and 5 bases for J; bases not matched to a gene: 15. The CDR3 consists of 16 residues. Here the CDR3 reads CASSPLKGQMLYGYTF. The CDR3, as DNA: TGTGCCAGCTCGCCTTTGAAGGGACAGATGCTTTATGGCTACACCTTC.

The CDR3 bases are TGTGCCAGTAGAAGAATGGAGGCCGGGGAGCTGTTTTTT. It yields the protein CASRRMEAGELFF. This chain joins TRBV19 and TRBJ2-2; D might be TRBD2 (5 bases). Trimming left V 6 bases short and J 6 bases short, with 11 bases between. This CDR3 is built from 13 residues. In germline, CDR1 is LNHDA, CDR2 SQIVND (reference sequence).

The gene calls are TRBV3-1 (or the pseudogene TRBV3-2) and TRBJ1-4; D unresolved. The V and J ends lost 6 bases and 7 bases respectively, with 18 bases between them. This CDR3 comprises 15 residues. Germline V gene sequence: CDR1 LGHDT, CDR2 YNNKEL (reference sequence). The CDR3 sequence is CASSRLDAVFEKLFF. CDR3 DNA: TGTGCCAGCAGTCGACTCGACGCAGTCTTTGAAAAACTGTTTTTT.

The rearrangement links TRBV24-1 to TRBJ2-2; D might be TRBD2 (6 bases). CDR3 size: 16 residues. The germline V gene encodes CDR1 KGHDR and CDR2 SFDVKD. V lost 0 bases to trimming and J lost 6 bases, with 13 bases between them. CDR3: CATSDLPGGRAGELFF. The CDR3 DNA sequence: TGTGCCACCAGTGATTTGCCCGGGGGTAGGGCCGGGGAGCTGTTTTTT.